This TCR beta chain was sequenced for a study of blood T cells in healthy people across ages. The germline CDR1 and CDR2 sequences are SGDLS and YYNGEE. This CDR3 region has 13 residues. V lost 4 bases to trimming and J lost 3 bases, with 8 bases between them. Study outcomes and limitations: Unsorted PBMCs blocked a conclusive comparison of naive and antigen-experienced cells. Per million T cells, TCR beta diversity dropped roughly linearly as age increased. Long-lived donors carried more naive CD4+ cells and greater diversity than aged donors.

Using a J-beta primer mix together with a sample-barcoded 5' primer, a second PCR was run for roughly 7 to 12 cycles. The template-switch adaptor, which had 12 random nucleotides, put a tag on each cDNA molecule. TCRdb called the 5' RACE reads again in MiXCR, with one record for every CDR3 protein. The table has over 950,000 distinct CDR3 sequences, around two fifths seen once. Note on this clonotype: No antigen is known for it.

This TCR came from a man aged 18-30 years in good health. The specimen was blood. The chain combines TRBV9 with TRBJ1-5; D gene unclear. DNA for the CDR3: TGTGCCAGCAGCCTTAGTCACAATCAGCCCCAGCATTTT. Its protein is CASSLSHNQPQHF.